Sequencing of this T cell receptor (beta chain) was carried out in a study of cytomegalovirus exposure and HLA in healthy donors. Study-level information: Counted in an early data release were about 85 million unique TCRs from HLA-typed donors.

Whole-study findings and limits: Of the V segments, some could not be distinguished, including TRBV6-2 and TRBV6-3, and were excluded.

This PCR relied on a set of 60 Vbeta primers and 13 Jbeta primers. Data came from immunoSEQ multiplex PCR; TCRdb stores just in-frame clones and leaves some out. This table holds about 200,000 clones, about 83% found once. About this clone: Its target is unknown.

Germline CDR1 MDHEN, CDR2 SYDVKM. J lost 5 bases, V lost 8 bases, and 7 bases had no gene match. The CDR3 is 13 amino acids. The clonotype comes from a man between 35 and 55 years old in good health and CMV-seropositive. This sequence joins TRBV28 and TRBJ2-3; 7 bases map to TRBD1. Sequenced material: PBMCs. DNA for the CDR3: TGTGCCAGCCCGTCACCAGGGGGAGATACGCAGTATTTT. It yields the protein CASPSPGGDTQYF.